This TCR beta chain is from a study of T cell responses to AZD1222 COVID-19 vaccine. Study-level points and caveats: Reports say nearly half of spike-specific TCRs go after unmutated variant regions. Clonal diversity may have been underestimated, and the donors were mostly white British, with more females than males. No day 14 peak samples; only post-peak repertoires were characterized. Baseline serostatus was positive in only a handful of AZD1222 recipients.

Trimming stripped 3 bases from V and 4 bases from J, with 12 bases between. Germline V gene sequence: CDR1 MNHEY, CDR2 SMNVEV (reference sequence). This CDR3 has 14 residues. Note on this clone: The antigen remains unidentified.

TCRdb's table, derived via immunoSEQ multiplex PCR, lists solely in-frame clones and lacks some. The sample carries tens of thousands of clones, around 90% recorded once. V is TRBV27 and J is TRBJ1-2; D not resolved. The receptor comes from an adult in good health. The sample consisted of peripheral blood, taken on day 0 of MenACWY control vaccination. The CDR3 coding sequence is TGTGCCAGCAGTTTCCGGGCCCGGGGCTATGGCTACACCTTC. Encoded protein: CASSFRARGYGYTF.